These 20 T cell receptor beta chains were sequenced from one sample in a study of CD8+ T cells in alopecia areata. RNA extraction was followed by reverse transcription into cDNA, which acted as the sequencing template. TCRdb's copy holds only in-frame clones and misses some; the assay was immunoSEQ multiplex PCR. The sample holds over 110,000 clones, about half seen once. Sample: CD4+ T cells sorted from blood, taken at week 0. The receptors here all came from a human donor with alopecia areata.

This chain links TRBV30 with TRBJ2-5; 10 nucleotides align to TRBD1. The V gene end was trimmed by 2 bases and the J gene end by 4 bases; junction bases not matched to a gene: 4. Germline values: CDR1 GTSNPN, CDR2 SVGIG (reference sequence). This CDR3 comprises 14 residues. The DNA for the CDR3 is TGTGCCTGGAGTTCCCGGGACAGGGGAGAGACCCAGTACTTC. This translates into CAWSSRDRGETQYF.

CDR3: CSVEGGWGQPQHF. CDR3 nucleotide sequence: TGCAGCGTTGAAGGGGGGTGGGGTCAGCCCCAGCATTTT. The V gene is TRBV29-1, the J gene TRBJ1-5; TRBD1 is a possible D gene (5 bases). This CDR3 contains 13 residues. Germline assignment: CDR1 SQVTM and CDR2 ANQGSEA. Trimming left V 1 base short and J 6 bases short, with 10 bases between.

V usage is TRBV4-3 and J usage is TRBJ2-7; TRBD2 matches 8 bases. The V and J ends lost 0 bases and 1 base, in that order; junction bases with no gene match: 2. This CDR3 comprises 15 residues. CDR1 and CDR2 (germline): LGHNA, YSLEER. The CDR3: CASSQDLAGSYEQYF. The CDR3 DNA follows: TGCGCCAGCAGCCAAGATCTAGCGGGTTCCTACGAGCAGTACTTC.

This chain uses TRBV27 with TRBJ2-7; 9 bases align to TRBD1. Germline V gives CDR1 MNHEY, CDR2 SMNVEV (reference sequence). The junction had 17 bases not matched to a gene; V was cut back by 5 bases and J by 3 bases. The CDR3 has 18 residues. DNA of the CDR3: TGTGCCAGCAGTCCATGGGGACAGGGCCTAAAAACCATCTACGAGCAGTACTTC. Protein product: CASSPWGQGLKTIYEQYF.

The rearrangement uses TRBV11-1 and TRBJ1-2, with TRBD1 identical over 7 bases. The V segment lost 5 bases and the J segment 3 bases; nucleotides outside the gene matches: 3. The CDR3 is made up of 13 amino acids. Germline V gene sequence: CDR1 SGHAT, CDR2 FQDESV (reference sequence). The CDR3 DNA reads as TGTGCCAGCAGCCGACAGGGAGACTATGGCTACACCTTC. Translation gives CASSRQGDYGYTF.

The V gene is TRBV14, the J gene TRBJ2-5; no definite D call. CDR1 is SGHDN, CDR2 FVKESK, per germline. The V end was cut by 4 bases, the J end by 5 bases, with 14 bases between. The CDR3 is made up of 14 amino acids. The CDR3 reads CASSLLSSVETQYF. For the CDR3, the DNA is TGTGCCAGCAGCCTCCTAAGCAGTGTTGAGACCCAGTACTTC.

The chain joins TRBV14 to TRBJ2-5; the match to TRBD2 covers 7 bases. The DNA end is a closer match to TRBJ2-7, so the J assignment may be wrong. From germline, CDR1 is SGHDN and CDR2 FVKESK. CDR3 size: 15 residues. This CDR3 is CASSQLASGRYEQYF. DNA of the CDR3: TGTGCCAGCAGCCAGCTGGCTAGCGGACGCTACGAGCAGTACTTC.

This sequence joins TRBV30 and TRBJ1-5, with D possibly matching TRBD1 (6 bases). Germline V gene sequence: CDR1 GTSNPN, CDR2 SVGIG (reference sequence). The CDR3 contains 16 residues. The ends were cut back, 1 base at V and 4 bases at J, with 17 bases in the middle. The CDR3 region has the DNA TGTGCCTGGAGTGCGTTAACAGGGTTGAGAAATCAGCCCCAGCATTTT. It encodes CAWSALTGLRNQPQHF.

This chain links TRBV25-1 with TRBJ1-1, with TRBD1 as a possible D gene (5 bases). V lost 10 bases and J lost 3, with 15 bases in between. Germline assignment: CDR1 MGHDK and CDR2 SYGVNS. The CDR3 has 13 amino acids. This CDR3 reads CATTARRDTEAFF. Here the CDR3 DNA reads TGTGCCACGACAGCGAGGCGGGACACTGAAGCTTTCTTT.

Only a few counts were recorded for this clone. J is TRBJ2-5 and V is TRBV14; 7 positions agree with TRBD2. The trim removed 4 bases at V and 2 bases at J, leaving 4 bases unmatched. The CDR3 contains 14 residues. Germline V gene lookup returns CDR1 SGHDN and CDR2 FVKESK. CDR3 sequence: CASSLSLAQETQYF. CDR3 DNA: TGTGCCAGCAGCCTTTCACTAGCGCAAGAGACCCAGTACTTC.

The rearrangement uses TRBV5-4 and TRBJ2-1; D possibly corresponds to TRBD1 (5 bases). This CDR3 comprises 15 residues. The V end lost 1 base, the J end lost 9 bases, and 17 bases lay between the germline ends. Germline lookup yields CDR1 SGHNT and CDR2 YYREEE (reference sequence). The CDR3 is CASSLKGVASGEQFF. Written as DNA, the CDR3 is TGTGCCAGCAGCTTGAAAGGGGTGGCGTCGGGTGAGCAGTTCTTC.

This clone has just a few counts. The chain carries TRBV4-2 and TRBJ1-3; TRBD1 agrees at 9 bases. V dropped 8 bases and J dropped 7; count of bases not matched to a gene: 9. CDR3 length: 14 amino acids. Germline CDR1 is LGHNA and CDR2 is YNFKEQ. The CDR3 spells CASRGRDRANTIYF. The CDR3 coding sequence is TGTGCCAGCCGAGGCAGGGACAGGGCGAACACCATATATTTT.

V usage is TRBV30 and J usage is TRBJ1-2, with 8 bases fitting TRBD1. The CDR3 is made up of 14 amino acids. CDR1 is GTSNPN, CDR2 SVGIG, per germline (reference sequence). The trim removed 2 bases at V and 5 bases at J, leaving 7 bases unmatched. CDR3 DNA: TGTGCCTGGAGTCGGCAGGGGGCACGTTATGGCTACACCTTC. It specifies CAWSRQGARYGYTF.

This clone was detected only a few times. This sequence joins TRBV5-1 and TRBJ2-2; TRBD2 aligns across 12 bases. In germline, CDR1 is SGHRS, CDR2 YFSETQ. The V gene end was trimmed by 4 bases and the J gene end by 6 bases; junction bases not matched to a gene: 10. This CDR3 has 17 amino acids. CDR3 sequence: CASSPLAGGPGAGELFF. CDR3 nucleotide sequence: TGCGCCAGCAGCCCACTAGCGGGAGGCCCCGGGGCCGGGGAGCTGTTTTTT.

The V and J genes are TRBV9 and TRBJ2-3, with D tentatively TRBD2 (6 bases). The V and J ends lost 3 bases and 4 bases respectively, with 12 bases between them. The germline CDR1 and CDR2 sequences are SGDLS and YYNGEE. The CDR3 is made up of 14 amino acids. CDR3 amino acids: CASSGTPGADTQYF. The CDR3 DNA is TGTGCCAGCAGCGGGACCCCGGGGGCAGATACGCAGTATTTT.

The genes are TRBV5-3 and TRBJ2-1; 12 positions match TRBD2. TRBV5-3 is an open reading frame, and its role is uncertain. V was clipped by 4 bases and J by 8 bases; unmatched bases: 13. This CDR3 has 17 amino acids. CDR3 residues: CARSGRLAGAVVYEQFF. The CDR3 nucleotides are TGTGCCAGAAGCGGACGACTAGCGGGAGCCGTAGTATATGAGCAGTTCTTC.

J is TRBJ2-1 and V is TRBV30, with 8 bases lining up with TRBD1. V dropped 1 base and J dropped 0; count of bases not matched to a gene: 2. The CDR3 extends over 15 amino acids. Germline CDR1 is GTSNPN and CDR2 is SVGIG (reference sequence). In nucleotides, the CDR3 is TGTGCCTGGAGTGGGGACAGGAGCTCCTACAATGAGCAGTTCTTC. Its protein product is CAWSGDRSSYNEQFF.

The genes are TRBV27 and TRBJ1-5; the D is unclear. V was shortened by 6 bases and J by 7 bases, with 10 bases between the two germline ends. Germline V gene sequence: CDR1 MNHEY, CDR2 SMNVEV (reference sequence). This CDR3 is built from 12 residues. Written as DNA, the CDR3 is TGTGCCAGCAGCACTGTGAGCCAGCCCCAGCATTTT. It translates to CASSTVSQPQHF.

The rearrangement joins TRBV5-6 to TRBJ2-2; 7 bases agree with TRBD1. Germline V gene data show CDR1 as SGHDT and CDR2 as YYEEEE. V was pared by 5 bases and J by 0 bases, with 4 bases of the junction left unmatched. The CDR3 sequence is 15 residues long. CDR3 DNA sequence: TGTGCCAGCAGGAAGGGACAGACGAACACCGGGGAGCTGTTTTTT. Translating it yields CASRKGQTNTGELFF.

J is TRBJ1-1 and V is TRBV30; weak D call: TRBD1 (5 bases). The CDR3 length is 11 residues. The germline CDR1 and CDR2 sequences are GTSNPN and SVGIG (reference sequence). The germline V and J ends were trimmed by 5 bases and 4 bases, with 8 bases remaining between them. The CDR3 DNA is TGTGCCTGGGGGGACGGCACTGAAGCTTTCTTT. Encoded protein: CAWGDGTEAFF.